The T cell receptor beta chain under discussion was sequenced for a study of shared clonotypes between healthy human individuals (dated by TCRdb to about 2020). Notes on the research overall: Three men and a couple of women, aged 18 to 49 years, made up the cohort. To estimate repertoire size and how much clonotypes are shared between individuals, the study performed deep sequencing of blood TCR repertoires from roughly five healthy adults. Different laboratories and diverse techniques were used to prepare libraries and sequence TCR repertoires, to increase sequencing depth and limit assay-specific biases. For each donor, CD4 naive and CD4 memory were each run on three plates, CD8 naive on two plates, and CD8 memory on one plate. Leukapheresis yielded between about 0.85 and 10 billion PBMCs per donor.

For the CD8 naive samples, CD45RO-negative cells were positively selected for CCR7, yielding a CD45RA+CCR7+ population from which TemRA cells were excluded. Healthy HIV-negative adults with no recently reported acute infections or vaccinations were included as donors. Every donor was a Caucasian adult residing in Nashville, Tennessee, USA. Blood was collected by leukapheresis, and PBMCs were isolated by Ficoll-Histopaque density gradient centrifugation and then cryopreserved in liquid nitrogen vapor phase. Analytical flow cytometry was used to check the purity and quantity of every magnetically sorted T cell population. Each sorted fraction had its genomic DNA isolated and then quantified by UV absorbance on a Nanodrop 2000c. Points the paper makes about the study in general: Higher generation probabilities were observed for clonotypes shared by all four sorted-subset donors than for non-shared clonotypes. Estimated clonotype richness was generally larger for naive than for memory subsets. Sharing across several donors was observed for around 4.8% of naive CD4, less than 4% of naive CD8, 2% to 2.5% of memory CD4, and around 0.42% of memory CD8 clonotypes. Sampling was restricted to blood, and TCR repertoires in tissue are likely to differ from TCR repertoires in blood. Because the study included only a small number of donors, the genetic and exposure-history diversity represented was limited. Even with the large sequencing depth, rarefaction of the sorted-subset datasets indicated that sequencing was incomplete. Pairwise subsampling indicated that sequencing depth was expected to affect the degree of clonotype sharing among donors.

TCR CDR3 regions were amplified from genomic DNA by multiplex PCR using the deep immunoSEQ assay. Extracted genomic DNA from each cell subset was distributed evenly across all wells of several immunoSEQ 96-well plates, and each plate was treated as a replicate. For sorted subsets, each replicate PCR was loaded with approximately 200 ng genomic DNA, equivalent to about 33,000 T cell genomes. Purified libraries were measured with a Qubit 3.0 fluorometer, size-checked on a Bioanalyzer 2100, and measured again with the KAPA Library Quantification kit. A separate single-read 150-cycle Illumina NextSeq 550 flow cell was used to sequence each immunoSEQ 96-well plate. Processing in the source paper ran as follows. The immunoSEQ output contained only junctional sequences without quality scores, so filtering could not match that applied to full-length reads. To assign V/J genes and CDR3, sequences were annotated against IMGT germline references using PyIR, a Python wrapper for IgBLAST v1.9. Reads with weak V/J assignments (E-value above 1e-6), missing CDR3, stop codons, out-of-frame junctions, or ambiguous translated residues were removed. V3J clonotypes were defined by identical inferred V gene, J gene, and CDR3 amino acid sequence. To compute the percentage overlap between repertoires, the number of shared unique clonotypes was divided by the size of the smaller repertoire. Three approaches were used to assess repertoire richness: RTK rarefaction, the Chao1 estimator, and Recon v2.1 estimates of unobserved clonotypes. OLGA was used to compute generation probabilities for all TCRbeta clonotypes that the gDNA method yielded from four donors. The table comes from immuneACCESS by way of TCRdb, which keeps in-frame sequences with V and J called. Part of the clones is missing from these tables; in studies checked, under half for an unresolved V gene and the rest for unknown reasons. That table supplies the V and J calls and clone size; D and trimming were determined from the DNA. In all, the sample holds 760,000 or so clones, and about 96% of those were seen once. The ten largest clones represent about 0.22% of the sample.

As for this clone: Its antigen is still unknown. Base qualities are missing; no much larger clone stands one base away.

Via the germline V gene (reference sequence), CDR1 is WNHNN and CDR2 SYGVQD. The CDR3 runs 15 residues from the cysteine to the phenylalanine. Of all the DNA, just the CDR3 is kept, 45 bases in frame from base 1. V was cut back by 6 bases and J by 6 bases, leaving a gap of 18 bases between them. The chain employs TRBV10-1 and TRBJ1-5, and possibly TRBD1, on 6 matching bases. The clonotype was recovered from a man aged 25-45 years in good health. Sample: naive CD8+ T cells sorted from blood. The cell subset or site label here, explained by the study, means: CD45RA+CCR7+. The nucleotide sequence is TGCGCCAGCAGCGACTCCATCGGGGGCGGTCAGCCCCAGCATTTT. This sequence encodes CASSDSIGGGQPQHF.